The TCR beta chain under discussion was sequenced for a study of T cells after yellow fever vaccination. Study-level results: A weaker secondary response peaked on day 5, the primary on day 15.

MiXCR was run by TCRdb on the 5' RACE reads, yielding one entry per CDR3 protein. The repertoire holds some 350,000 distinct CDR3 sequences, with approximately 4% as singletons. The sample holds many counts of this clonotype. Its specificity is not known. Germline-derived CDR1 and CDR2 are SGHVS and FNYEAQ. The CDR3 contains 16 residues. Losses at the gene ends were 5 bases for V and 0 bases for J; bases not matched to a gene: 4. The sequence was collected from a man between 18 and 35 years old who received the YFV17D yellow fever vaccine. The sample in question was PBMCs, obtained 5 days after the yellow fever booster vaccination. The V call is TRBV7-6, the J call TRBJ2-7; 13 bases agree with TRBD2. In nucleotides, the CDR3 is TGTGCCAGCAGCATCCGGACTAGCGGGGGCTCCTACGAGCAGTACTTC. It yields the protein CASSIRTSGGSYEQYF.